This T cell receptor beta chain was retrieved from a study of PD-1 blockade in classical Hodgkin lymphoma. Study-level points and caveats: In CD4+ cells, TCR diversity went up significantly by C4D1, but in CD8+ cells it did not.

V lost 7 bases and J 2 bases, leaving 17 bases between the germline ends. CDR1 and CDR2 (germline): GTSNPN, SVGIG (reference sequence). The CDR3 sequence is 14 residues long. Method: immunoSEQ multiplex PCR; TCRdb's copy keeps in-frame clones and lacks some. The repertoire holds about 4,200 clones, with about 91% as singletons. This clone occurred once. As yet, its antigen is unknown. There was relapse after autologous stem cell transplantation in every patient, and there was variation in brentuximab vedotin exposure. Magnetic negative selection purified CD4+ T cells from thawed PBMCs. The chain employs TRBV30 and TRBJ1-2; no clear D. This clonotype was obtained from a human donor with classical Hodgkin lymphoma. Material: CD4+ T cells from blood, obtained at baseline. As DNA, the CDR3 is TGTGCCTCCATAGAATCGTCATTCAACTATGGCTACACCTTC. This encodes CASIESSFNYGYTF.